This is a list of T cell receptor beta chains from one sample in a study of long-term antiretroviral therapy in people with HIV. The table came from immunoSEQ multiplex PCR; TCRdb's copy has only in-frame clones and leaves some out. The data hold some 27,000 clones, with over 75% observed a single time. This specimen consisted of unsorted PBMCs, obtained 3 years after starting antiretroviral therapy. The receptor set was obtained from a man between 35 and 55 years old with HIV. Each CDR3 is given with its conserved first and last residue. A D gene is named only where the DNA matches it firmly. Size is stated for part of the rows, as once, few or many counts, or as a class when the clone is expanded.

clone_size d_call j_call v_call cdr3_aa cdr3_nt
NA NA TRBJ1-4 TRBV27 CASSRGVGKLFF TGTGCCAGCAGTAGAGGGGTGGGGAAACTGTTTTTT
NA NA TRBJ1-3 TRBV14 CASSHRRVSGNTIYF TGTGCCAGCAGCCATCGTAGAGTTTCGGGAAACACCATATATTTT
NA NA TRBJ2-3 TRBV7-8 CASSAAGDTQYF TGTGCCAGCAGCGCCGCAGGGGATACGCAGTATTTT
NA NA TRBJ1-2 TRBV9 CASSVDSGSHHQF TGTGCCAGCAGCGTAGATTCCGGGTCCCATCACCAATTC
NA NA TRBJ2-3 TRBV27 CASSLSSLAQDTQYF TGTGCCAGCAGTTTATCGAGTCTAGCCCAAGATACGCAGTATTTT
NA TRBD2 TRBJ2-1 TRBV11-2 CASSLAYLAGGPYNEQFF TGTGCCAGCAGCTTAGCCTATCTAGCGGGAGGGCCCTACAATGAGCAGTTCTTC
NA TRBD1 TRBJ1-1 TRBV7-8 CASSLARGRMKDTEAFF TGTGCCAGCAGCTTAGCCAGGGGGCGGATGAAGGACACTGAAGCTTTCTTT
NA TRBD2 TRBJ2-1 TRBV27 CASGMGGKGGRYSYNEQFF TGTGCCAGCGGGATGGGGGGGAAGGGAGGCCGATACTCCTACAATGAGCAGTTCTTC
NA NA TRBJ1-6 TRBV6-1 CASSDRGLSPLHF TGTGCCAGCAGTGACAGGGGCCTCTCACCCCTCCACTTT
NA NA TRBJ2-1 TRBV18 CASSPGHNSYNEQFF TGTGCCAGCTCACCCGGACATAACTCCTACAATGAGCAGTTCTTC
NA NA TRBJ1-1 TRBV6-5 CASSRQPRGNTEAFF TGTGCCAGCAGTCGCCAACCCCGGGGAAACACTGAAGCTTTCTTT
few NA TRBJ2-7 TRBV11-2 CASSFDRSYEQYF TGTGCCAGCAGCTTTGACAGGTCCTACGAGCAGTACTTC
NA TRBD2 TRBJ2-3 TRBV29-1 CSVALAGGADTQYF TGCAGCGTTGCCCTAGCGGGGGGTGCAGATACGCAGTATTTT
NA TRBD1 TRBJ1-6 TRBV30 CAWTGGQQGSPLHF TGTGCCTGGACAGGGGGGCAGCAAGGTTCACCCCTCCACTTT
NA TRBD1 TRBJ2-7 TRBV23-1 CASSQPNHRDRESYEQYF TGCGCCAGCAGTCAACCCAACCACCGGGACAGGGAGTCCTACGAGCAGTACTTC
NA NA TRBJ2-1 TRBV7-2 CASSSPYNEQFF TGTGCCAGCAGCTCACCGTACAATGAGCAGTTCTTC
NA TRBD2 TRBJ2-2 TRBV18 CASSPRDYYTGELFF TGTGCCAGCTCACCAAGGGACTATTACACCGGGGAGCTGTTTTTT
NA TRBD1 TRBJ1-1 TRBV7-9 CASSPGTANTEAFF TGTGCCAGCAGCCCCGGGACAGCGAACACTGAAGCTTTCTTT
NA NA TRBJ2-7 TRBV11-3 CASSLAGHLKEQYF TGTGCCAGCAGCTTGGCGGGACACCTTAAAGAGCAGTACTTC
few TRBD2 TRBJ2-2 TRBV4-1 CASSQATSGNTGELFF TGCGCCAGCAGCCAAGCCACTAGCGGGAACACCGGGGAGCTGTTTTTT
few NA TRBJ2-7 TRBV5-5 CASSLVVSSYEQYF TGTGCCAGCAGCTTGGTAGTCAGCTCCTACGAGCAGTACTTC
NA NA TRBJ2-7 TRBV19 CASRLSMNSYEQYF TGTGCCAGTAGATTATCAATGAACTCCTACGAGCAGTACTTC
NA NA TRBJ1-5 TRBV12-5 CASGWLTGDSNQPQHF TGTGCTAGTGGTTGGCTGACAGGAGATTCTAATCAGCCCCAGCATTTT
once NA TRBJ2-7 TRBV28 CASSLWGAMGEQYF TGTGCCAGCAGTTTGTGGGGGGCCATGGGCGAGCAGTACTTC
NA TRBD2 TRBJ2-7 TRBV7-9 CASSLLGVGGVNHEQYF TGCGCCAGCAGCTTACTCGGGGTGGGAGGGGTGAACCACGAGCAGTACTTC
NA NA TRBJ1-2 TRBV6-6 CASSYSRAPSWGYTF TGTGCCAGCAGTTACTCTAGGGCCCCGTCTTGGGGCTACACCTTC
NA NA TRBJ2-1 TRBV11-2 CASSSPWGGYDEQFF TGTGCCAGCAGCTCCCCGTGGGGTGGGTACGATGAGCAGTTCTTC
once NA TRBJ1-2 TRBV10-3 CASSESHDGYGYTF TGTGCCAGCAGTGAGTCCCATGACGGCTATGGCTACACCTTC
NA NA TRBJ1-1 TRBV7-9 CASSLGGGTEAFF TGTGCCAGCAGCTTAGGCGGGGGGACTGAAGCTTTCTTT
NA NA TRBJ1-1 TRBV10-1 CASSDVGRGIFF NA
once NA TRBJ2-2 TRBV25-1 CASSEYDGELFF TGTGCCAGCAGTGAATATGACGGGGAGCTGTTTTTT
NA TRBD2 TRBJ2-3 TRBV14 CATPGLAGNDTQYF TGTGCCACGCCGGGACTAGCGGGAAATGATACGCAGTATTTT
once TRBD1 TRBJ1-4 TRBV30 CAWSRRQGSSEKLFF TGTGCCTGGAGTCGCCGACAGGGATCGAGTGAAAAACTGTTTTTT
NA TRBD1 TRBJ1-1 TRBV13 CASSSPGQGVNTEAFF TGTGCCAGCAGCTCCCCCGGACAGGGGGTGAACACTGAAGCTTTCTTT
NA NA TRBJ2-7 TRBV11-3 CASSHRWLLLRDYEQYF TGTGCCAGCAGCCACAGGTGGCTACTCCTAAGGGACTACGAGCAGTACTTC
NA TRBD2 TRBJ2-1 TRBV7-8 CASSPVGTSINEQFF TGTGCCAGCAGCCCAGTGGGGACTAGCATCAATGAGCAGTTCTTC
NA NA TRBJ2-5 TRBV2 CASTGSLVGPQYF TGTGCCAGCACCGGGAGTTTAGTCGGGCCCCAGTACTTC
NA TRBD2 TRBJ2-2 TRBV5-1 CASSLKGGSYTGELFF TGCGCCAGCAGCTTGAAAGGCGGGAGTTATACCGGGGAGCTGTTTTTT
NA NA TRBJ1-2 TRBV5-1 CASSPEGRNYGYTF TGCGCCAGCAGTCCGGAGGGGCGGAACTATGGCTACACCTTC
NA TRBD2 TRBJ2-3 TRBV6-4 CASSDGAGVADTQYF TGTGCCAGCAGTGACGGTGCGGGGGTGGCAGATACGCAGTATTTT
NA TRBD1 TRBJ1-6 TRBV5-6 CASSLMSGGQALHF TGTGCCAGCAGCTTGATGTCGGGGGGACAGGCCCTCCACTTT
few NA TRBJ2-7 TRBV19 CASSIEGAPVYEQYF TGTGCCAGTAGTATAGAAGGGGCCCCCGTCTACGAGCAGTACTTC